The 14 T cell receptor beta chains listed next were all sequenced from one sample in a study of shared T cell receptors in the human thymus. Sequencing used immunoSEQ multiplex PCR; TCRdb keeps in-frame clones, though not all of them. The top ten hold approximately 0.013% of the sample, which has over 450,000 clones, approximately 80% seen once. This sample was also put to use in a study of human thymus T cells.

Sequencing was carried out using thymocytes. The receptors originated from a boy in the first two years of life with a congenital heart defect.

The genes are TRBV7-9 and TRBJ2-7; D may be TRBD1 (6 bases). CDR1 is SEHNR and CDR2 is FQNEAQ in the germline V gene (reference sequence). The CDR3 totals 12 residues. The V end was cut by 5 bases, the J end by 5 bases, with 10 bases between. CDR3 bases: TGTGCCAGCAGCCCCAACAGGGACGAGCAGTACTTC. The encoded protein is CASSPNRDEQYF.

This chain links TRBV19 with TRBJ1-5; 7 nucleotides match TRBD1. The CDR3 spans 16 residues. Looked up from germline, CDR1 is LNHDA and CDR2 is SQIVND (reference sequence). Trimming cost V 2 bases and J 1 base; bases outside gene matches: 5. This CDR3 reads CASSIQRTGSNQPQHF. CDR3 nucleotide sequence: TGTGCCAGTAGTATACAGAGGACAGGCAGCAATCAGCCCCAGCATTTT.

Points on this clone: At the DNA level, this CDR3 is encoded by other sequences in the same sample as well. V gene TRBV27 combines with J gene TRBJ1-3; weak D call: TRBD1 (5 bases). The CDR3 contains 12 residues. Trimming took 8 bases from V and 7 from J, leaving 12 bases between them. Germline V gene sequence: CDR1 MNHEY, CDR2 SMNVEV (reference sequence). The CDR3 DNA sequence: TGTGCCAGCCGCGGGACCGGTAACACCATATATTTT. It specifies CASRGTGNTIYF.

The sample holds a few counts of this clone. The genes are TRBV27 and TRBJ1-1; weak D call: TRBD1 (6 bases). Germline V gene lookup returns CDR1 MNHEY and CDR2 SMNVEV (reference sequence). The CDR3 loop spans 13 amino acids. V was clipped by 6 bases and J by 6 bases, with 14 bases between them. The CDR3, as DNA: TGTGCCAGCAGGATTCATACAGGGTCTGAAGCTTTCTTT. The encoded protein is CASRIHTGSEAFF.

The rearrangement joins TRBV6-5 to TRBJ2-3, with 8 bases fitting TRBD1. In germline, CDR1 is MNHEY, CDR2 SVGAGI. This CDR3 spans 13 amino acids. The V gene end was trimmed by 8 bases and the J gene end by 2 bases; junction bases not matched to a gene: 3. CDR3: CASRDRLTDTQYF. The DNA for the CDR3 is TGTGCCAGCCGGGACAGGCTCACAGATACGCAGTATTTT.

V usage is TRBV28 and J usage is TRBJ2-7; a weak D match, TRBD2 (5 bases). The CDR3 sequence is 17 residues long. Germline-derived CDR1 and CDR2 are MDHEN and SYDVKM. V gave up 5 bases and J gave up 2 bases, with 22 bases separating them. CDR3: CASSAFSRSGLTYEQYF. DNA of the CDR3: TGTGCCAGCAGTGCCTTTAGTCGGAGCGGCCTGACCTACGAGCAGTACTTC.

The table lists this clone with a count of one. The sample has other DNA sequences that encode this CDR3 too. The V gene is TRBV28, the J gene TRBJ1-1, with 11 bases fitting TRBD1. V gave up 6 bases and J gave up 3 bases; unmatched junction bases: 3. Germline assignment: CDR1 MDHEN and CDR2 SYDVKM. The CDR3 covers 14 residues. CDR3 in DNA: TGTGCCAGCAGCAAGGGACAGGGGGACACTGAAGCTTTCTTT. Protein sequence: CASSKGQGDTEAFF.

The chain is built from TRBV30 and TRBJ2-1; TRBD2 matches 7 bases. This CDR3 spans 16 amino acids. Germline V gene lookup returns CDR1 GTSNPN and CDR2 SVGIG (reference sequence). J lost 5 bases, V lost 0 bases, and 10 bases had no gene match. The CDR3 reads CAWSVLAPRNNNEQFF. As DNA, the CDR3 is TGTGCCTGGAGTGTACTAGCGCCGCGGAATAACAATGAGCAGTTCTTC.

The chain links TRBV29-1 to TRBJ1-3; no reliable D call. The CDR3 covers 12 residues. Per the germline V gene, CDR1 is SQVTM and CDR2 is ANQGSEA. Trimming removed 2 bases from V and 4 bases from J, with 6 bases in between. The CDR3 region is CSVELTGNTIYF. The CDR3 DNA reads TGCAGCGTTGAACTAACGGGAAACACCATATATTTT.

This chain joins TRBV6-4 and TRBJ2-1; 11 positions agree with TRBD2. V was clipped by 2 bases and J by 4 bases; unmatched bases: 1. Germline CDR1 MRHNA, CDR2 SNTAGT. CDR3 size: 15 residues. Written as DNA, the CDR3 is TGTGCCAGCAGTGACCGGACTAGCGGGTACAATGAGCAGTTCTTC. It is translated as CASSDRTSGYNEQFF.

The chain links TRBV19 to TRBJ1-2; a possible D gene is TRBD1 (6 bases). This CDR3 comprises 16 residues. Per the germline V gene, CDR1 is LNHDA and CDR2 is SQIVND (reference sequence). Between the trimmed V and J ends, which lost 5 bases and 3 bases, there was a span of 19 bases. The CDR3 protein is CASSWGPRVADYGYTF. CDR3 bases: TGTGCCAGTAGTTGGGGGCCGAGGGTCGCTGACTATGGCTACACCTTC.

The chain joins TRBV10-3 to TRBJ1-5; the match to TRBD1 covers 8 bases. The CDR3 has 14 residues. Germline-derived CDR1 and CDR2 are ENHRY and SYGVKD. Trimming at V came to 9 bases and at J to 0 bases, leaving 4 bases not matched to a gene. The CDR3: CAIGTGRSNQPQHF. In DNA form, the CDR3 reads TGTGCCATAGGGACAGGCCGTAGCAATCAGCCCCAGCATTTT.

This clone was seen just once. Here the CDR3 reads CASSQDVGRAGTGELFF. The CDR3 DNA follows: TGTGCCAGCAGCCAAGATGTCGGGAGGGCCGGGACCGGGGAGCTGTTTTTT. The V call is TRBV4-2, the J call TRBJ2-2, with TRBD2 matching 8 bases. This CDR3 contains 17 residues. From germline, CDR1 is LGHNA and CDR2 YNFKEQ. The trim removed 0 bases at V and 5 bases at J, leaving 8 bases unmatched.

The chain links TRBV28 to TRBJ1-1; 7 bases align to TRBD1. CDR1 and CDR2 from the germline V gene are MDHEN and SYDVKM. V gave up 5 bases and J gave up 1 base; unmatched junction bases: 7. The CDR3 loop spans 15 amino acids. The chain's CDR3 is CASSLGTATNTEAFF. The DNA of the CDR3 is TGTGCCAGCAGTCTAGGGACAGCCACGAACACTGAAGCTTTCTTT.